These 31 T cell receptor beta chains originate from one sample sequenced in a study of blood T cell repertoires in COVID-19. Generated by immunoSEQ multiplex PCR, the TCRdb table keeps only in-frame clones and is missing some. Of about 250,000 clones in the sample, roughly 91% are singletons; the top ten hold approximately 0.8%. Sequences were obtained from peripheral blood. The receptors were gathered from a man younger than 40 with COVID-19, enrolled during active disease.

The rearrangement joins TRBV6-5 to TRBJ2-6; D is unresolved. Trimming cost V 8 bases and J 0 bases, with 5 bases left between them. The CDR3 length is 13 residues. CDR1 is MNHEY, CDR2 SVGAGI, per germline. Written as DNA, the CDR3 is TGTGCCAGCGGGCTCTCTGGGGCCAACGTCCTGACTTTC. Protein: CASGLSGANVLTF.

V gene TRBV10-3 combines with J gene TRBJ1-2, with D unresolved. The V end was cut by 7 bases, the J end by 4 bases, with 13 bases between. This CDR3 is built from 13 residues. CDR1 ENHRY and CDR2 SYGVKD come from the germline V gene. The CDR3 spells CAITGTTGYGYTF. CDR3 DNA: TGTGCCATCACCGGTACCACCGGCTATGGCTACACCTTC.

This sequence joins TRBV4-1 and TRBJ2-7; D remains ambiguous. V lost 0 bases and J lost 5, with 17 bases in between. This CDR3 spans 16 amino acids. Germline V gene data show CDR1 as MGHRA and CDR2 as YSYEKL. In DNA, the CDR3 is TGCGCCAGCAGCCAAGAGAGGCGTATGTTCGGCGACGAGCAGTACTTC. It specifies CASSQERRMFGDEQYF.

V gene TRBV7-9 combines with J gene TRBJ1-2, with D unresolved. Germline loops: CDR1 SEHNR, CDR2 FQNEAQ (reference sequence). The CDR3 extends over 16 amino acids. With 1 base removed from V and 8 bases from J, the gap between germline ends came to 20 bases. CDR3 in amino acids: CASSLEAAGSTQGYTF. In DNA, the CDR3 is TGTGCCAGCAGCTTAGAGGCGGCCGGGAGCACGCAAGGCTACACCTTC. Complete variable domain (other parts from reference TRBV7-9 and TRBJ1-2): DTGVSQNPRHKITKRGQNVTFRCDPISEHNRLYWYRQTLGQGPEFLTYFQNEAQLEKSRLLSDRFSAERPKGSFSTLEIQRTEQGDSAMYLCASSLEAAGSTQGYTFGSGTRLTVV.

This chain joins TRBV11-3 and TRBJ2-1; unclear D gene. The length of the CDR3 is 16 residues. V lost 6 bases and J 0 bases, leaving 15 bases between the germline ends. Germline CDR1 and CDR2: SGHNT and YENEEA. Written as DNA, the CDR3 is TGTGCCAGCAGTAGCCGTGATCAGAGCTCCTACAATGAGCAGTTCTTC. Translating it yields CASSSRDQSSYNEQFF. Full variable domain (missing parts from reference TRBV11-3 and TRBJ2-1): EAGVVQSPRYKIIEKKQPVAFWCNPISGHNTLYWYLQNLGQGPELLIRYENEEAVDDSQLPKDRFSAERLKGVDSTLKIQPAELGDSAVYLCASSSRDQSSYNEQFFGPGTRLTVL.

The chain carries TRBV7-9 and TRBJ2-2; 8 bases are a match to TRBD1. Trimming removed 5 bases from V and 3 bases from J; junction bases left unmatched: 5. Per germline, CDR1 SEHNR and CDR2 FQNEAQ (reference sequence). The CDR3 extends over 15 amino acids. The CDR3, as DNA: TGTGCCAGCAGCGGACAGGGAGAGGACACCGGGGAGCTGTTTTTT. Its translation: CASSGQGEDTGELFF.

This chain joins TRBV12-3 or TRBV12-4 and TRBJ1-2, with D unresolved. V was cut by 3 bases and J by 1 base, with 3 bases left in between. This CDR3 spans 12 amino acids. The CDR3 sequence: CASSFINYGYTF. The CDR3 region has the DNA TGTGCCAGCAGTTTTATTAACTATGGCTACACCTTC.

The rearrangement links TRBV28 to TRBJ1-2; D is perhaps TRBD1 (5 bases). The CDR3 runs to 14 residues. Germline CDR1 and CDR2: MDHEN and SYDVKM. With 6 bases removed from V and 5 bases from J, the gap between germline ends came to 16 bases. The CDR3 is CASSPWGDGYGYTF. CDR3 nucleotides: TGTGCCAGCAGCCCTTGGGGGGATGGATATGGCTACACCTTC.

This clone appeared once. J is TRBJ2-3 and V is TRBV7-9; TRBD2 matches 7 bases. The V segment lost 5 bases and the J segment 4 bases; nucleotides outside the gene matches: 12. The CDR3 sequence is 16 residues long. Germline V lookup: CDR1 SEHNR, CDR2 FQNEAQ (reference sequence). CDR3 nucleotide sequence: TGTGCCAGCAGCCCCGGGCGCCAGCGGGGTCCAGATACGCAGTATTTT. It encodes CASSPGRQRGPDTQYF. The variable domain in full, with the rest retrieved from reference TRBV7-9 and TRBJ2-3, is DTGVSQNPRHKITKRGQNVTFRCDPISEHNRLYWYRQTLGQGPEFLTYFQNEAQLEKSRLLSDRFSAERPKGSFSTLEIQRTEQGDSAMYLCASSPGRQRGPDTQYFGPGTRLTVL.

This sequence joins TRBV11-2 and TRBJ2-1; TRBD2 agrees at 9 bases. The CDR3 is 15 amino acids. Germline loops: CDR1 SGHAT, CDR2 FQNNGV. The trim removed 8 bases at V and 6 bases at J, leaving 11 bases unmatched. CDR3 in amino acids: CASGIGGGAANEQFF. The CDR3 DNA sequence: TGTGCCAGCGGCATAGGCGGGGGGGCCGCCAATGAGCAGTTCTTC.

The rearrangement uses TRBV6-5 and TRBJ1-1; D might be TRBD1 (6 bases). Per the germline V gene, CDR1 is MNHEY and CDR2 is SVGAGI. The V and J ends lost 5 bases and 4 bases respectively, with 11 bases between them. This CDR3 has 13 residues. CDR3 bases: TGTGCCAGCAGTACAGGGAGAAGCACTGAAGCTTTCTTT. The encoded protein is CASSTGRSTEAFF.

The chain carries TRBV20-1 and TRBJ1-1, with a tentative D call TRBD1 (5 bases). The ends were cut back, 3 bases at V and 4 bases at J, with 9 bases in the middle. CDR3 length: 12 residues. Per germline, CDR1 DFQATT and CDR2 SNEGSKA (reference sequence). CDR3 sequence (DNA): TGCAGTGCTAGTATGACAGCCACTGAAGCTTTCTTT. This translates into CSASMTATEAFF.

The CDR3 is CASSEDYGRGTYEQYF. CDR3 nucleotide sequence: TGTGCCAGCAGCGAAGACTACGGGCGAGGTACCTACGAGCAGTACTTC. The V and J genes are TRBV5-6 and TRBJ2-7; D might be TRBD2 (5 bases). V was pared by 4 bases and J by 2 bases, with 19 bases between. Looked up from germline, CDR1 is SGHDT and CDR2 is YYEEEE. The CDR3 totals 16 residues.

The chain carries TRBV3-1 (or the pseudogene TRBV3-2) and TRBJ2-5, with 10 bases identical to TRBD1. This CDR3 is built from 15 residues. The V and J ends lost 1 base and 1 base, in that order; junction bases with no gene match: 0. Germline CDR1 reads LGHDT; CDR2 reads YNNKEL (reference sequence). This CDR3 reads CASSQGTGGQETQYF. The CDR3 DNA reads as TGTGCCAGCAGCCAAGGGACAGGGGGCCAAGAGACCCAGTACTTC.

The chain couples TRBV19 to TRBJ1-4, with a weak D call TRBD1 (5 bases). The CDR3 totals 15 residues. Per germline, CDR1 LNHDA and CDR2 SQIVND (reference sequence). V lost 2 bases and J 1 base, leaving 8 bases between the germline ends. The CDR3 nucleotides read TGTGCCAGTAGTATACAGGGAATAACTAATGAAAAACTGTTTTTT. Protein product: CASSIQGITNEKLFF.

The chain links TRBV7-9 to TRBJ2-7; no clear D. The germline V and J ends were trimmed by 0 bases and 5 bases, with 5 bases remaining between them. This CDR3 contains 12 residues. Looked up from germline, CDR1 is SEHNR and CDR2 is FQNEAQ (reference sequence). Here the CDR3 DNA reads TGTGCCAGCAGCTTAGCGTTAGACGAGCAGTACTTC. Its translation: CASSLALDEQYF.

The J gene is TRBJ1-5, the V gene TRBV19; D gene ambiguous. The CDR3 is 12 residues long. Germline V gene sequence: CDR1 LNHDA, CDR2 SQIVND (reference sequence). V shed 6 bases and J shed 2 bases, with 5 bases lying between them. The CDR3 here is CASREGNQPQHF. The CDR3, as DNA: TGTGCCAGTAGGGAGGGCAATCAGCCCCAGCATTTT.

This chain joins TRBV24-1 and TRBJ1-2; 8 nucleotides align to TRBD1. Trimming removed 0 bases from V and 4 bases from J; junction bases left unmatched: 9. The CDR3 extends over 17 amino acids. Germline V CDR1 and CDR2: KGHDR, SFDVKD. CDR3: CATSDLAQGAGGYGYTF. CDR3 bases: TGTGCCACCAGTGATTTGGCCCAGGGGGCAGGGGGCTATGGCTACACCTTC.

The chain carries TRBV7-9 and TRBJ1-1, with a weak D call TRBD1 (6 bases). The length of the CDR3 is 16 residues. V lost 1 base to trimming and J lost 1 base, with 13 bases between them. Per the germline V gene, CDR1 is SEHNR and CDR2 is FQNEAQ (reference sequence). The CDR3, as DNA: TGTGCCAGCAGCTTAGAAGTTGTGGGGGCGAACACTGAAGCTTTCTTT. Its translation: CASSLEVVGANTEAFF.

The chain is built from TRBV3-1 (or the pseudogene TRBV3-2) and TRBJ1-4, with 10 nucleotides matching TRBD1. V shed 4 bases and J 6 bases; nucleotides not matched to a gene: 2. The CDR3 is made up of 14 amino acids. Germline values: CDR1 LGHDT, CDR2 YNNKEL (reference sequence). DNA of the CDR3: TGTGCCAGCAGCCGGGGGACAGGGGATGAAAAACTGTTTTTT. Amino acid sequence: CASSRGTGDEKLFF.

V is TRBV5-6 and J is TRBJ2-7; TRBD1 is a possible D gene (6 bases). Deletions cut 0 bases from V and 6 bases from J, with 10 bases between. The CDR3 length is 13 residues. In germline, CDR1 is SGHDT, CDR2 YYEEEE. The CDR3 is CASSLEGVAEQYF. The CDR3 bases are TGTGCCAGCAGCTTGGAGGGGGTAGCCGAGCAGTACTTC. Drawing the rest from reference TRBV5-6 and TRBJ2-7, the complete variable domain is DAGVTQSPTHLIKTRGQQVTLRCSPKSGHDTVSWYQQALGQGPQFIFQYYEEEERQRGNFPDRFSGHQFPNYSSELNVNALLLGDSALYLCASSLEGVAEQYFGPGTRLTVT.

The chain couples TRBV28 to TRBJ2-3; 7 bases match TRBD2. CDR1 and CDR2 from the germline V gene are MDHEN and SYDVKM. The CDR3 runs to 17 residues. The junction had 16 bases not matched to a gene; V was cut back by 3 bases and J by 7 bases. The CDR3 DNA follows: TGTGCCAGCAGTTTCCTCGCTCGGACTAGGGGTTCATATACGCAGTATTTT. Translated, it gives CASSFLARTRGSYTQYF.

The chain employs TRBV5-1 and TRBJ1-6; D uncertain. Trimming stripped 4 bases from V and 0 bases from J, with 11 bases between. The CDR3 is 16 residues long. CDR1 and CDR2 (germline): SGHRS, YFSETQ. In DNA form, the CDR3 reads TGCGCCAGCAGCCTGCAGGAAAGCTCCTATAATTCACCCCTCCACTTT. Amino acids: CASSLQESSYNSPLHF. Complete variable domain (other parts from reference TRBV5-1 and TRBJ1-6): KAGVTQTPRYLIKTRGQQVTLSCSPISGHRSVSWYQQTPGQGLQFLFEYFSETQRNKGNFPGRFSGRQFSNSRSEMNVSTLELGDSALYLCASSLQESSYNSPLHFGNGTRLTVT.

The chain combines TRBV2 with TRBJ1-2; 7 bases agree with TRBD1. This CDR3 contains 15 residues. J was trimmed by 4 bases and V by 5 bases; bases with no gene match: 10. Germline-derived CDR1 and CDR2 are SNHLY and FYNNEI. CDR3 sequence (DNA): TGTGCCAGCAGTTTAGAGGCAGGGGGAGGCTATGGCTACACCTTC. Protein product: CASSLEAGGGYGYTF.

The chain uses TRBV9 and TRBJ2-5; 11 bases align to TRBD2. This CDR3 is 15 amino acids long. From germline, CDR1 is SGDLS and CDR2 YYNGEE. V lost 3 bases to trimming and J lost 5 bases; unmatched junction nucleotides: 6. CDR3 protein: CASSAIAGGPETQYF. CDR3 nucleotides: TGTGCCAGCAGCGCCATAGCGGGGGGGCCCGAGACCCAGTACTTC. Drawing the rest from reference TRBV9 and TRBJ2-5, the complete variable domain is DSGVTQTPKHLITATGQRVTLRCSPRSGDLSVYWYQQSLDQGLQFLIQYYNGEERAKGNILERFSAQQFPDLHSELNLSSLELGDSALYFCASSAIAGGPETQYFGPGTRLLVL.

The rearrangement links TRBV5-1 to TRBJ1-4; D is possibly TRBD1 (5 bases). This CDR3 contains 15 residues. Trimming took off 0 bases at V and 7 bases at J, with 13 bases between the two ends. Germline V gene sequence: CDR1 SGHRS, CDR2 YFSETQ. CDR3 sequence reads: CASSLAGGLLEKLFF. CDR3 DNA: TGCGCCAGCAGCTTGGCGGGGGGTTTGCTTGAAAAACTGTTTTTT.

On this clone: Additional DNA sequences in this sample encode the identical CDR3. This sequence joins TRBV5-6 and TRBJ2-1, with 11 nucleotides matching TRBD2. The J segment lost 9 bases and the V segment lost 2 bases, leaving 4 bases of the junction unmatched. This CDR3 comprises 14 residues. Germline V lookup: CDR1 SGHDT, CDR2 YYEEEE. CDR3 protein: CASSLGLAGGEQFF. Written as DNA, the CDR3 is TGTGCCAGCAGCTTAGGGCTAGCGGGGGGTGAGCAGTTCTTC. Based on the CDR3 plus reference TRBV5-6 and TRBJ2-1, the full variable domain is DAGVTQSPTHLIKTRGQQVTLRCSPKSGHDTVSWYQQALGQGPQFIFQYYEEEERQRGNFPDRFSGHQFPNYSSELNVNALLLGDSALYLCASSLGLAGGEQFFGPGTRLTVL.

This chain uses TRBV25-1 with TRBJ1-2; unclear D gene. The germline V and J ends were trimmed by 0 bases and 5 bases, with 7 bases remaining between them. CDR1 is MGHDK, CDR2 SYGVNS, per germline. The length of the CDR3 is 13 residues. The DNA of the CDR3 is TGTGCCAGCAGTGAATATACATCGTATGGCTACACCTTC. This encodes CASSEYTSYGYTF.

This clone was observed a single time. The DNA is omitted, as the CDR3 cannot be located on it reliably, and the CDR3 follows TCRdb's listing. The chain has TRBV19 and TRBJ2-5; no DNA check was done on the table's D call, TRBD1. Germline assignment: CDR1 LNHDA and CDR2 SQIVND (reference sequence). The CDR3 contains 15 residues when both ends are counted. The CDR3 region is CASSISTDILETQYF.

This sequence joins TRBV9 and TRBJ1-1; unclear D gene. This CDR3 has 13 amino acids. V shed 4 bases and J shed 0 bases, with 7 bases lying between them. The germline gives CDR1 SGDLS, CDR2 YYNGEE. CDR3 nucleotide sequence: TGTGCCAGCAGCCCCCGTCTGAACACTGAAGCTTTCTTT. It translates to CASSPRLNTEAFF.

This chain uses TRBV11-2 with TRBJ2-7, with D possibly TRBD1 on 6 matching bases. The CDR3 is 18 amino acids. V was pared by 0 bases and J by 0 bases, with 18 bases between. Germline V lookup: CDR1 SGHAT, CDR2 FQNNGV. The CDR3 nucleotides are TGTGCCAGCAGCTTAGACCCAGGACAGCCAAACTTCTCCTACGAGCAGTACTTC. It yields the protein CASSLDPGQPNFSYEQYF. The variable domain in full, with the rest retrieved from reference TRBV11-2 and TRBJ2-7, is EAGVAQSPRYKIIEKRQSVAFWCNPISGHATLYWYQQILGQGPKLLIQFQNNGVVDDSQLPKDRFSAERLKGVDSTLKIQPAKLEDSAVYLCASSLDPGQPNFSYEQYFGPGTRLTVT.